The 26 T cell receptor beta chains below were found in one sample sequenced in a study of T cell clonality in common variable immunodeficiency. TCRdb's table, derived via immunoSEQ multiplex PCR, lists solely in-frame clones and lacks some. The sample shows tens of thousands of clones, none of them appearing just once. Specimen: peripheral blood mononuclear cells. Source of these receptors: a person between 18 and 69 years old in good health.

This clone was seen repeatedly, ten times or more. The read is 3 residues too short to cover the CDR3 end, so that end is filled in from the germline J gene. The V call is TRBV19, the J call TRBJ1-2; 9 bases fit TRBD1. Germline assignment: CDR1 LNHDA and CDR2 SQIVND (reference sequence). Losses at the gene ends were 7 bases for V and 6 bases for J; bases not matched to a gene: 9. The CDR3 runs to 14 residues. The sequenced part of the CDR3 DNA is TGTGCCAGTACCCCTGTGGGGACAGGGAATGGC. It yields the protein CASTPVGTGNG. The CDR3 in full is CASTPVGTGNGYTF.

Many counts were recorded for this clone. Read sequence stops 3 residues before the CDR3 end, and the germline J gene provides the missing end. The chain employs TRBV19 and TRBJ2-3; the match to TRBD2 covers 15 bases. The CDR3 consists of 15 residues. The germline CDR1 and CDR2 sequences are LNHDA and SQIVND (reference sequence). The CDR3 loop reads CASSSRTSGRAAQYF. Incomplete CDR3 DNA: TGTGCCAGTAGTTCCCGGACTAGCGGGAGGGCGGCG.

Sample share makes this clone medium-sized. With the read ending 3 residues before the CDR3 end, the germline J gene is used to fill in that end. V is TRBV2 and J is TRBJ2-7; 9 bases fit TRBD1. Trimming at V came to 8 bases and at J to 4 bases, leaving 3 bases not matched to a gene. The CDR3 runs 12 residues. Germline V gene data show CDR1 as SNHLY and CDR2 as FYNNEI. CDR3 sequence: CASGTGLYEQYF. Partial CDR3 DNA: TGTGCCAGCGGGACAGGGTTATACGAG.

This clone was found many times. The CDR3 spells CSASPRARGGNEQFF. The sequenced CDR3 bases are TGCAGTGCTAGCCCCCGGGCGCGCGGCGGGAATGAG. The J gene is TRBJ2-1, the V gene TRBV20-1; a weak D match, TRBD2 (5 bases). With the read ending 3 residues before the CDR3 end, the germline J gene is used to fill in that end. Germline V gives CDR1 DFQATT, CDR2 SNEGSKA (reference sequence). V lost 3 bases, J lost 7 bases, and 19 bases lay in between. The CDR3 loop spans 15 amino acids.

The sample holds many counts of this clone. The sequenced fragment ends 3 residues before the CDR3 boundary, so the rest is inferred from the germline J gene. This sequence joins TRBV5-1 and TRBJ1-6, with 7 bases lining up with TRBD1. Trimming removed 5 bases from V and 3 bases from J; junction bases left unmatched: 5. The CDR3 extends over 15 amino acids. Germline V CDR1 and CDR2: SGHRS, YFSETQ. CDR3 DNA (partial): TGCGCCAGCAGACCGGACAGGAACTATAATTCACCC. Its protein is CASRPDRNYNSP. The full CDR3 protein reads CASRPDRNYNSPLHF.

This clone was observed at least ten times. The missing CDR3 end, 3 residues past where the read stops, is filled in from the germline J gene. The chain couples TRBV2 to TRBJ2-5, with D possibly being TRBD2 (5 bases). V was shortened by 3 bases and J by 4 bases, with 15 bases between the two germline ends. The CDR3 extends over 15 amino acids. Per the germline V gene, CDR1 is SNHLY and CDR2 is FYNNEI. The sequenced CDR3 bases are TGTGCCAGCAGTGATCCTAGCACGTCCCGAGAGACC. Its translation is CASSDPSTSRET. The whole CDR3 is CASSDPSTSRETQYF.

This clone was found many times. The sequenced part of the CDR3 DNA is TGTGCCAGTAGTATAGATCGTCCTAACTATGGC. The encoded protein is CASSIDRPNYG. The complete CDR3 reads CASSIDRPNYGYTF. The chain uses TRBV19 and TRBJ1-2; D call uncertain. The read comes to an end 3 residues before the CDR3 does, leaving the germline J gene to fill in the end. The germline V and J ends were trimmed by 0 bases and 0 bases, with 5 bases remaining between them. CDR3 size: 14 residues. Germline lookup yields CDR1 LNHDA and CDR2 SQIVND (reference sequence). Complete variable domain (other parts from reference TRBV19 and TRBJ1-2): DGGITQSPKYLFRKEGQNVTLSCEQNLNHDAMYWYRQDPGQGLRLIYYSQIVNDFQKGDIAEGYSVSREKKESFPLTVTSAQKNPTAFYLCASSIDRPNYGYTFGSGTRLTVV.

This clone appeared many times. CDR3 loop: CSATGQGEASPLHF. CDR3 bases read: TGCAGTGCTACCGGACAGGGCGAGGCTTCACCC. The V call is TRBV20-1, the J call TRBJ1-6; TRBD1 matches 8 bases. The read ends 3 residues early relative to the CDR3; the germline J gene fills the gap. Germline V gene data show CDR1 as DFQATT and CDR2 as SNEGSKA (reference sequence). The CDR3 spans 14 residues. Trimming removed 4 bases from V and 9 bases from J; junction bases left unmatched: 8.

There are many counts of this clone. Read sequence stops 3 residues before the CDR3 end, and the germline J gene provides the missing end. The rearrangement uses TRBV5-1 and TRBJ2-1, with 7 bases identical to TRBD2. Germline-derived CDR1 and CDR2 are SGHRS and YFSETQ. The CDR3 runs to 15 residues. V was pared by 3 bases and J by 5 bases, with 8 bases of the junction left unmatched. CDR3 region: CASSYSAGAHNEQFF. Partial CDR3 DNA: TGCGCCAGCAGCTACTCTGCGGGAGCCCACAATGAG. Filled out from reference TRBV5-1 and TRBJ2-1, the complete variable domain reads KAGVTQTPRYLIKTRGQQVTLSCSPISGHRSVSWYQQTPGQGLQFLFEYFSETQRNKGNFPGRFSGRQFSNSRSEMNVSTLELGDSALYLCASSYSAGAHNEQFFGPGTRLTVL.

In its sample, this clone was seen many times. The read is 3 residues too short to cover the CDR3 end, so that end is filled in from the germline J gene. The chain links TRBV2 to TRBJ1-5, with TRBD1 identical over 8 bases. The CDR3 sequence is 14 residues long. Germline lookup yields CDR1 SNHLY and CDR2 FYNNEI. The J segment lost 5 bases and the V segment lost 4 bases, leaving 4 bases of the junction unmatched. The CDR3 bases that were read are TGTGCCAGCAGTGTTGAGACAGGGGATCAGCCC. It specifies CASSVETGDQP. The full CDR3 protein reads CASSVETGDQPQHF.

This clone was seen many times. Sequencing ends 3 residues short of the CDR3 end; the germline J gene provides the rest. V and J are TRBV5-1 and TRBJ2-3; possible D gene TRBD1, 5 bases. The V gene's germline CDR1 is SGHRS and CDR2 YFSETQ. The CDR3 sequence is 15 residues long. V lost 2 bases and J 1 base, leaving 11 bases between the germline ends. The covered CDR3 bases are TGCGCCAGCAGCTTACAGGAACTTGGCACAGATACG. This codes for CASSLQELGTDT. The full-length CDR3 reads as CASSLQELGTDTQYF.

Of note for this clone: The CDR3 end lies 3 residues beyond the end of the read and is filled in from the germline J gene. The V gene is TRBV5-1, the J gene TRBJ2-3, with TRBD2 matching 9 bases. Germline V CDR1 and CDR2: SGHRS, YFSETQ. The CDR3 loop spans 16 amino acids. Unmatched junction bases numbered 8, after V lost 0 bases and J lost 6 bases. Incomplete CDR3 DNA: TGCGCCAGCAGCTTGGTTAGCGGGGGCTTTGGGGATACG. Encoded protein: CASSLVSGGFGDT. The whole CDR3 protein reads CASSLVSGGFGDTQYF.

This clone showed up many times. The DNA ends 3 residues before the CDR3 does, and the rest of the CDR3 is filled in from the germline J gene. The rearrangement uses TRBV20-1 and TRBJ2-1, with 12 bases aligning to TRBD2. Per the germline V gene, CDR1 is DFQATT and CDR2 is SNEGSKA (reference sequence). The junction had 11 bases not matched to a gene; V was cut back by 6 bases and J by 8 bases. This CDR3 spans 15 amino acids. CDR3 protein: CSAGDWTSGAHEQFF. CDR3 DNA, as far as it was read: TGCAGTGCCGGCGATTGGACTAGCGGGGCCCATGAG.

This clone was seen many times. The read stops 3 residues short of the end of the CDR3; the missing end is completed from the germline J gene. The J gene is TRBJ1-1, the V gene TRBV20-1; 10 bases agree with TRBD1. V dropped 1 base and J dropped 3; count of bases not matched to a gene: 11. Germline values: CDR1 DFQATT, CDR2 SNEGSKA (reference sequence). This CDR3 region has 17 residues. The CDR3 reads CSARGWDRGSVDTEAFF. The sequenced part of the CDR3 DNA is TGCAGTGCTAGAGGGTGGGACAGGGGATCGGTGGACACTGAA.

Many counts were recorded for this clone. The CDR3 goes on 3 residues after the read ends, and that part is filled in from the germline J gene. The J gene is TRBJ1-2, the V gene TRBV23-1; 8 nucleotides agree with TRBD1. Being an ORF, TRBV23-1 has a function that is uncertain. The CDR3 has 12 amino acids. Trimming cost V 4 bases and J 7 bases; bases outside gene matches: 2. CDR3 protein: CASSLDRAGYTF. The sequenced CDR3 bases are TGCGCCAGCAGTCTGGACAGGGCTGGC.

This clone was observed at least ten times. The read falls 3 residues short of the CDR3 end, and the missing part is taken from the germline J gene. At the DNA level, this CDR3 is encoded by other sequences in the same sample as well. The V gene is TRBV5-1, the J gene TRBJ1-3, with D maybe TRBD1 (5 bases). The CDR3 loop spans 16 amino acids. Germline CDR1 SGHRS, CDR2 YFSETQ. With 0 bases removed from V and 2 bases from J, the gap between germline ends came to 12 bases. The chain's CDR3 is CASSLAGREAGNTIYF. Partial CDR3 DNA: TGCGCCAGCAGCTTGGCCGGCAGGGAGGCTGGAAACACC.

This clone was recorded at least ten times. The read falls 3 residues short of the CDR3 end, and the missing part is taken from the germline J gene. The rearrangement joins TRBV20-1 to TRBJ1-6; 7 bases line up with TRBD1. With V trimmed by 5 bases and J by 7 bases, 5 bases remained unmatched. The CDR3 extends over 13 amino acids. In germline, CDR1 is DFQATT, CDR2 SNEGSKA (reference sequence). CDR3 DNA (partial): TGCAGTGCTCCCGGGACAGTCAATTCACCC. Its translation: CSAPGTVNSP. The complete CDR3 reads CSAPGTVNSPLHF.

This clone was seen many times. CDR3 residues: CASSPGTSGISTDTQYF. The CDR3 bases that were read are TGTGCCAGCAGCCCAGGGACTAGCGGGATTAGCACAGATACG. The rearrangement uses TRBV7-3 and TRBJ2-3, with 13 bases lining up with TRBD2. The read ends 3 residues before the CDR3 terminus; that terminus is restored from the germline J gene. The V gene's germline CDR1 is SGHTA and CDR2 FQGTGA. This CDR3 region has 17 residues. The junction had 5 bases not matched to a gene; V was cut back by 5 bases and J by 0 bases.

At least ten counts were recorded for this clone. The read comes to an end 3 residues before the CDR3 does, leaving the germline J gene to fill in the end. The chain couples TRBV18 to TRBJ2-7; 8 nucleotides align to TRBD1. Germline V gene sequence: CDR1 KGHSH, CDR2 LQKENI. The junction had 9 bases not matched to a gene; V was cut back by 5 bases and J by 6 bases. This CDR3 region has 14 residues. CDR3 region: CASSSLGQAGEQYF. The covered CDR3 bases are TGTGCCAGCTCATCCCTGGGACAGGCGGGCGAG.

This clone showed up just a few times. One base away lies a much larger clone, so this may be a sequencing read error. The read terminates 3 residues ahead of where the CDR3 ends, so the germline J gene completes it. This sample includes further DNA sequences coding for the same CDR3. J is TRBJ1-3 and V is TRBV5-1; possible D gene TRBD1, 6 bases. Germline CDR1 reads SGHRS; CDR2 reads YFSETQ. The CDR3 runs 16 residues. The CDR3 loop reads CASSLEGGGSGNTIYF. CDR3 DNA, as far as it was read: TGCGCCAGCAGCTTGGAAGGGGGGGGCTCTGGAAACACG.

At least ten counts were recorded for this clone. The CDR3 is cut off 3 residues early in the read; its end comes from the germline J gene. The chain recombines TRBV5-6 with TRBJ2-2; no clear D. Germline loops: CDR1 SGHDT, CDR2 YYEEEE. The CDR3 has 14 residues. CDR3 DNA (partial): TGTGCCAGCAGCTTGATCGCAACTAATGAAAAG. Its protein is CASSLIATNEK. The entire CDR3 protein reads CASSLIATNEKLFF. Complete variable domain (other parts from reference TRBV5-6 and TRBJ2-2): DAGVTQSPTHLIKTRGQQVTLRCSPKSGHDTVSWYQQALGQGPQFIFQYYEEEERQRGNFPDRFSGHQFPNYSSELNVNALLLGDSALYLCASSLIATNEKLFFGEGSRLTVL.

Many counts were recorded for this clone. At one end, the junction sequence differs from germline, possibly due to a read error. The DNA ends 3 residues before the CDR3 does, and the rest of the CDR3 is filled in from the germline J gene. The chain links TRBV2 to TRBJ2-7, with 10 nucleotides matching TRBD1. Germline V lookup: CDR1 SNHLY, CDR2 FYNNEI. The CDR3 spans 14 residues. CDR3 bases read: TGTGCCAGCAGGGAAGGGACAGGGGCGGTCGAG. This translates into CASREGTGAVE. The complete CDR3 protein is CASREGTGAVEQYF. Looking up the rest from reference TRBV2 and TRBJ2-7 gives the full variable domain: EPEVTQTPSHQVTQMGQEVILRCVPISNHLYFYWYRQILGQKVEFLVSFYNNEISEKSEIFDDQFSVERPDGSNFTLKIRSTKLEDSAMYFCASREGTGAVEQYFGPGTRLTVT.

Many counts were recorded for this clone. The read comes to an end 3 residues before the CDR3 does, leaving the germline J gene to fill in the end. The chain uses TRBV19 and TRBJ2-3; 9 nucleotides match TRBD2. The length of the CDR3 is 17 residues. J was trimmed by 2 bases and V by 0 bases; bases with no gene match: 6. Germline V gene lookup returns CDR1 LNHDA and CDR2 SQIVND (reference sequence). The covered CDR3 bases are TGTGCCAGTAGTATAGACAGTCTAGCGGGAACCACAGATACG. It yields the protein CASSIDSLAGTTDT. In full, the CDR3 is CASSIDSLAGTTDTQYF.

This clone was picked up many times. With the read ending 3 residues before the CDR3 end, the germline J gene is used to fill in that end. This sequence joins TRBV7-2 and TRBJ1-1, with a weak D call TRBD1 (5 bases). This CDR3 is 14 amino acids long. With 4 bases removed from V and 5 bases from J, the gap between germline ends came to 14 bases. Germline V gene data show CDR1 as SGHTA and CDR2 as FQGNSA. The CDR3 loop reads CASSSPGGVTEAFF. CDR3 DNA, as far as it was read: TGTGCCAGCAGCTCCCCTGGGGGGGTAACTGAA.

This clone was picked up many times. The CDR3 end is not reached by the read, which stops 3 residues before it; the germline J gene fills it in. This rearrangement joins TRBV2 to TRBJ2-7; 10 bases fit TRBD1. The CDR3 has 14 amino acids. Germline lookup yields CDR1 SNHLY and CDR2 FYNNEI. Trimming took 5 bases from V and 4 from J; bases not matched to a gene: 5. The covered CDR3 bases are TGTGCCAGCAGTCTCGGGGGACAGGGGTACGAG. Amino acid sequence: CASSLGGQGYE. The CDR3 reads in full as CASSLGGQGYEQYF.

This clone was seen repeatedly, ten times or more. Read coverage stops 3 residues before the CDR3 terminus; the germline J gene supplies the remainder. This sequence joins TRBV12-3 or TRBV12-4 and TRBJ2-1, with unresolved D. V was clipped by 3 bases and J by 0 bases, with 9 bases between them. The CDR3 loop spans 15 amino acids. CDR3 sequence: CASSLSSFSYNEQFF. The CDR3 bases that were read are TGTGCCAGCAGTTTGTCGTCCTTCTCCTACAATGAG.